This T cell receptor (beta chain) was retrieved from a study of control samples from healthy donors and cancer patients. The data were produced by immunoSEQ multiplex PCR, yet TCRdb's version contains in-frame clones alone and is incomplete. In the table there are around 120,000 clones, roughly nine tenths of which are singletons. V lost 1 base and J 8 bases, leaving 11 bases between the germline ends. This CDR3 has 13 amino acids. CDR1 and CDR2 (germline): SGHDN, FVKESK. The source material was PBMCs. V gene TRBV14 combines with J gene TRBJ1-2, with TRBD1 as a possible D gene (5 bases). This TCR was sampled from a woman between 50 and 59 years old with colorectal cancer. The CDR3 DNA reads TGTGCCAGCAGCCAAGTCAGGGAGGAAGGCTACACCTTC. Translating gives CASSQVREEGYTF.